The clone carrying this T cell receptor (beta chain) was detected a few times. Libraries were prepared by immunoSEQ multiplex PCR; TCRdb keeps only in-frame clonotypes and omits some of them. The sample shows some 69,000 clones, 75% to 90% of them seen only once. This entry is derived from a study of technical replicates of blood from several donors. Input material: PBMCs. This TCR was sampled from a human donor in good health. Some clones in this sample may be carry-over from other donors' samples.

Written as DNA, the CDR3 is TGCGCCAGCAGCCCCCCCAGCTCCTACGAGCAGTACTTC. Its translation is CASSPPSSYEQYF. The V and J genes are TRBV5-1 and TRBJ2-7; D is unresolved. Trimming took 4 bases from V and 0 from J, leaving 8 bases between them. This CDR3 is 13 amino acids long. Per germline, CDR1 SGHRS and CDR2 YFSETQ.